This TCR beta chain was profiled in a study of T cell repertoires in cytomegalovirus infection. The CDR3 loop spans 15 amino acids. V was pared by 2 bases and J by 0 bases, with 10 bases between. The germline CDR1 and CDR2 sequences are MGHRA and YSYEKL. In this sample, this clonotype turned up a few times. As yet, its antigen is unknown. TCRdb used MiXCR to reprocess the reads, holding one entry per CDR3 protein. The sample shows roughly 500,000 distinct CDR3 sequences, approximately 15% of them seen only once. General study results and limits: Carriers of CMV plus the relevant HLA were identified by cumulative public TCR beta family frequency.

The genes are TRBV4-1 and TRBJ1-1; D perhaps matches TRBD1 (6 bases). The source material was CD8+ T cells from PBMCs. The source is a human donor in good health (CMV status not recorded). Some clones in this sample may be carry-over from other donors' samples. The CDR3 loop is CASSQPDRMNTEAFF. DNA of the CDR3: TGCGCCAGCAGCCAACCGGACAGAATGAACACTGAAGCTTTCTTT.